This record concerns one T cell receptor beta chain sequence. The data stem from a study of blood T cell repertoires in COVID-19. Across the whole study: Some COVID-19 samples were acute and others convalescent; all came from the United States, Italy and Spain. PBMCs, B-cell-depleted T cells, or T cells were the source of the cDNA or gDNA that made up the material.

V shed 3 bases and J shed 8 bases, with 17 bases lying between them. CDR3 length equals 15 residues. Per germline, CDR1 LGHDT and CDR2 YNNKEL (reference sequence). Per the original methods: Reference gene primers were amplified, and this amplification served to estimate nucleated cell counts. The method was immunoSEQ multiplex PCR; TCRdb's version includes in-frame clones alone and lacks a portion of them. V and J calls plus clone size are reproduced from that table; the DNA served to infer D and trimming. The sample lists 200,000 to 250,000 clones; roughly 84% were seen once. The sample taken for sequencing was peripheral blood. This receptor was identified in a woman over 75 with acute or convalescent COVID-19. The rearrangement links TRBV3-1 (or the pseudogene TRBV3-2) to TRBJ2-1; maybe TRBD2 (7 bases). The CDR3 sequence is CASSQGGAGYDEQFF. CDR3 coding DNA: TGTGCCAGCAGCCAGGGGGGGGCTGGGTATGATGAGCAGTTCTTC.